The 19 T cell receptor beta chains below all came from one sample that was sequenced in a study of cytomegalovirus exposure and HLA in healthy donors. Use of 60 Vbeta and 13 Jbeta primers characterized the PCR. Clones were sequenced by immunoSEQ multiplex PCR, and TCRdb holds only the in-frame ones, with some missing. The data show 100,000 to 150,000 clones, with 75% to 85% seen just once and about 8.1% held by the top ten. Sequencing was done on a sample of PBMCs. The source is a woman in her fifties or sixties in good health and CMV-seropositive.

The genes are TRBV5-4 and TRBJ1-6, with TRBD1 as a possible D gene (6 bases). V lost 4 bases to trimming and J lost 7 bases, with 12 bases between them. The CDR3 sequence is 14 residues long. Germline CDR1 reads SGHNT; CDR2 reads YYREEE (reference sequence). CDR3: CASSQGQLNSPLHF. The CDR3 nucleotides are TGTGCCAGCAGCCAAGGACAGCTAAATTCACCCCTCCACTTT.

V is TRBV7-9 and J is TRBJ2-1; TRBD2 matches at 8 bases. The CDR3 covers 19 residues. Germline V gene lookup returns CDR1 SEHNR and CDR2 FQNEAQ (reference sequence). After removal of 4 bases from V and 0 bases from J, the junction contained 14 bases not matched to a gene. The CDR3: CASSWRASGPQSSYNEQFF. The CDR3 DNA is TGTGCCAGCAGCTGGAGGGCTAGCGGGCCTCAAAGCTCCTACAATGAGCAGTTCTTC. Drawing the rest from reference TRBV7-9 and TRBJ2-1, the complete variable domain is DTGVSQNPRHKITKRGQNVTFRCDPISEHNRLYWYRQTLGQGPEFLTYFQNEAQLEKSRLLSDRFSAERPKGSFSTLEIQRTEQGDSAMYLCASSWRASGPQSSYNEQFFGPGTRLTVL.

The chain recombines TRBV6-1 with TRBJ2-1; maybe TRBD1 (8 bases). The germline V and J ends were trimmed by 4 bases and 7 bases, with 23 bases remaining between them. CDR1 is MNHNS, CDR2 SASEGT, per germline. The CDR3 runs to 17 residues. The CDR3: CASSVSLTGGGRNEQFF. The CDR3 bases are TGTGCCAGCAGTGTTTCCCTTACAGGGGGAGGGAGGAATGAGCAGTTCTTC.

The gene calls are TRBV6-5 and TRBJ2-1; the match to TRBD2 covers 8 bases. The V segment lost 6 bases and the J segment 2 bases; nucleotides outside the gene matches: 3. The CDR3 covers 14 residues. Germline CDR1 MNHEY, CDR2 SVGAGI. CDR3 region: CASSRREAYNEQFF. The CDR3 DNA is TGTGCCAGCAGCAGGCGGGAGGCCTACAATGAGCAGTTCTTC.

This chain connects TRBV7-9 to TRBJ2-1, with 8 bases fitting TRBD2. The V gene's germline CDR1 is SEHNR and CDR2 FQNEAQ (reference sequence). The ends lost 7 bases at V and 2 bases at J; junction bases unmatched: 10. The CDR3 contains 16 residues. The CDR3 nucleotides are TGTGCCAGCAACGGGGATCCTAGCGGGCCCTACAATGAGCAGTTCTTC. Translated, it gives CASNGDPSGPYNEQFF.

V usage is TRBV11-2 and J usage is TRBJ1-1; TRBD1 might be the D (6 bases). Trimming pared 4 bases from V and 8 bases from J, leaving 14 bases between. Germline V gives CDR1 SGHAT, CDR2 FQNNGV. This CDR3 spans 13 amino acids. CDR3 region: CASSYFQRGEAFF. Written as DNA, the CDR3 is TGTGCCAGCAGCTATTTTCAAAGGGGGGAAGCTTTCTTT.

This chain links TRBV30 with TRBJ1-1, with TRBD1 as a possible D gene (6 bases). Germline loops: CDR1 GTSNPN, CDR2 SVGIG (reference sequence). V gave up 0 bases and J gave up 4 bases, with 18 bases separating them. The CDR3 is made up of 16 amino acids. CDR3 amino acids: CAWSVAQGGGFTEAFF. The CDR3 DNA reads as TGTGCCTGGAGTGTAGCACAGGGCGGAGGCTTCACTGAAGCTTTCTTT.

This clone was counted once. This chain connects TRBV6-5 to TRBJ1-5, with D unclear. This CDR3 spans 15 amino acids. V was pared by 2 bases and J by 5 bases, with 13 bases between. In germline, CDR1 is MNHEY, CDR2 SVGAGI. The DNA of the CDR3 is TGTGCCAGCAGTTACGCCGGTGGTTCGGATCAGCCCCAGCATTTT. The encoded protein is CASSYAGGSDQPQHF.

This chain links TRBV5-1 with TRBJ1-2; tentatively, D is TRBD1 (5 bases). This CDR3 contains 14 residues. Deletions cut 0 bases from V and 4 bases from J, with 10 bases between. Per the germline V gene, CDR1 is SGHRS and CDR2 is YFSETQ. CDR3 DNA sequence: TGCGCCAGCAGCTTGGGGGGGGACGGCTATGGCTACACCTTC. Translated, it gives CASSLGGDGYGYTF.

A remark on this clone: This sample also contains other DNA sequences that code for the same CDR3. The chain couples TRBV7-9 to TRBJ2-1; 13 positions match TRBD2. The CDR3 runs 16 residues. Germline loops: CDR1 SEHNR, CDR2 FQNEAQ (reference sequence). Losses at the gene ends were 4 bases for V and 2 bases for J; bases not matched to a gene: 2. CDR3 sequence (DNA): TGTGCCAGCAGCTCACTAGCGGGAGGGACCTACAATGAGCAGTTCTTC. This sequence encodes CASSSLAGGTYNEQFF.

This clone was recorded once. The chain uses TRBV5-4 and TRBJ2-5; 8 positions match TRBD2. The CDR3 extends over 13 amino acids. Trimming at V came to 4 bases and at J to 2 bases, leaving 1 base not matched to a gene. The germline CDR1 and CDR2 sequences are SGHNT and YYREEE (reference sequence). The CDR3 DNA follows: TGTGCCAGCAGCCCGGGGGGGCAAGAGACCCAGTACTTC. Translating gives CASSPGGQETQYF. The full variable domain, rest sourced from reference TRBV5-4 and TRBJ2-5, is ETGVTQSPTHLIKTRGQQVTLRCSSQSGHNTVSWYQQALGQGPQFIFQYYREEENGRGNFPPRFSGLQFPNYSSELNVNALELDDSALYLCASSPGGQETQYFGPGTRLLVL.

This clone was seen just once. V gene TRBV5-1 combines with J gene TRBJ1-2; 8 bases agree with TRBD1. The CDR3 contains 16 residues. The germline CDR1 and CDR2 sequences are SGHRS and YFSETQ. J was trimmed by 8 bases and V by 0 bases; bases with no gene match: 12. The CDR3 DNA reads TGCGCCAGCAGCTTGGTGCCCGGACAGGGCGGGGACGGCTACACCTTC. It specifies CASSLVPGQGGDGYTF.

The chain combines TRBV5-4 with TRBJ1-1; 7 nucleotides agree with TRBD1. With V trimmed by 7 bases and J by 3 bases, 9 bases remained unmatched. CDR1 is SGHNT, CDR2 YYREEE, per germline (reference sequence). The CDR3 is 14 amino acids. This CDR3 is CASGPRDSHTEAFF. The CDR3, as DNA: TGTGCCAGCGGCCCCCGGGACAGCCACACTGAAGCTTTCTTT.

The J gene is TRBJ1-2, the V gene TRBV7-2; D might be TRBD1 (5 bases). The CDR3 runs 14 residues. From germline, CDR1 is SGHTA and CDR2 FQGNSA. V lost 0 bases and J 3 bases, leaving 8 bases between the germline ends. CDR3 nucleotides: TGTGCCAGCAGCTTAGCGAAAGGGGACTATGGCTACACCTTC. It yields the protein CASSLAKGDYGYTF.

CDR3 bases: TGTGCCAGCTCACCCTTTGGACAGGATAATTCACCCCTCCACTTT. It specifies CASSPFGQDNSPLHF. J is TRBJ1-6 and V is TRBV18, with TRBD1 matching 7 bases. CDR3 length: 15 residues. CDR1 is KGHSH, CDR2 LQKENI, per germline. V dropped 3 bases and J dropped 5; count of bases not matched to a gene: 4. Variable domain in full (rest from reference TRBV18 and TRBJ1-6): NAGVMQNPRHLVRRRGQEARLRCSPMKGHSHVYWYRQLPEEGLKFMVYLQKENIIDESGMPKERFSAEFPKEGPSILRIQQVVRGDSAAYFCASSPFGQDNSPLHFGNGTRLTVT.

The chain has TRBV13 and TRBJ1-4; TRBD1 matches 10 bases. The CDR3 sequence is 15 residues long. The ends lost 4 bases at V and 8 bases at J; junction bases unmatched: 7. CDR1 is PRHDT and CDR2 is FYEKMQ in the germline V gene (reference sequence). This chain's CDR3 is CASSSMTGGGEKLFF. In DNA form, the CDR3 reads TGTGCCAGCAGCTCGATGACAGGGGGCGGCGAAAAACTGTTTTTT.

This chain joins TRBV4-3 and TRBJ1-3; possible D gene TRBD1, 6 bases. The V gene lost 3 bases and the J gene lost 2 bases, with 23 bases spanning the gap. Germline V gene data show CDR1 as LGHNA and CDR2 as YSLEER. The CDR3 is 19 amino acids. CDR3 bases: TGCGCCAGCAGCCAGGATCCGGACTTCCTAGGGGGACCTGGAAACACCATATATTTT. It codes for CASSQDPDFLGGPGNTIYF.

This chain links TRBV6-5 with TRBJ2-1; 8 bases map to TRBD2. J gave up 1 base and V 4 bases, and 3 bases lay outside the gene matches. The CDR3 loop spans 15 amino acids. Germline V gene lookup returns CDR1 MNHEY and CDR2 SVGAGI. CDR3 sequence reads: CASSLLAESYNEQFF. The CDR3, as DNA: TGTGCCAGCAGTTTACTAGCGGAATCCTACAATGAGCAGTTCTTC.

This sequence joins TRBV4-3 and TRBJ1-3, with D unresolved. V lost 1 base and J lost 1, with 8 bases in between. This CDR3 has 15 amino acids. Per the germline V gene, CDR1 is LGHNA and CDR2 is YSLEER. The CDR3 sequence is CASSQASSSGNTIYF. For the CDR3, the DNA is TGCGCCAGCAGCCAAGCGTCTTCTTCTGGAAACACCATATATTTT.